This TCR beta chain was profiled in a study of blood T cell repertoires in COVID-19. Study summary: The origin of the acute and convalescent COVID-19 samples was the United States, Italy and Spain.

After removal of 2 bases from V and 7 bases from J, the junction contained 13 bases not matched to a gene. Germline V gives CDR1 SQVTM, CDR2 ANQGSEA. The CDR3 covers 15 residues. In terms of age and location, participants ranged from about 18 to 89 years and lived in about two dozen US areas. Grouping used clinical history reported by participants in a survey and questionnaire. Per the study methods: Amplification of reference gene primers was used by the study to estimate nucleated cell counts. Assay used: immunoSEQ multiplex PCR; TCRdb lists only in-frame clones, some missing. V and J calls plus clone size are reproduced from that table; the DNA served to infer D and trimming. The table records 350,000 to 400,000 clones, roughly nine tenths of them present only once.

The sample comprised PBMCs or T cells enriched from blood (not recorded which). V is TRBV29-1 and J is TRBJ1-1; 7 nucleotides line up with TRBD1. This sequence was found in a woman in her twenties or thirties who had recovered from COVID-19. DNA of the CDR3: TGCAGCGTTGAACCAGGGGTCAGGGGGTCGGGTGAAGCTTTCTTT. Amino acids: CSVEPGVRGSGEAFF.